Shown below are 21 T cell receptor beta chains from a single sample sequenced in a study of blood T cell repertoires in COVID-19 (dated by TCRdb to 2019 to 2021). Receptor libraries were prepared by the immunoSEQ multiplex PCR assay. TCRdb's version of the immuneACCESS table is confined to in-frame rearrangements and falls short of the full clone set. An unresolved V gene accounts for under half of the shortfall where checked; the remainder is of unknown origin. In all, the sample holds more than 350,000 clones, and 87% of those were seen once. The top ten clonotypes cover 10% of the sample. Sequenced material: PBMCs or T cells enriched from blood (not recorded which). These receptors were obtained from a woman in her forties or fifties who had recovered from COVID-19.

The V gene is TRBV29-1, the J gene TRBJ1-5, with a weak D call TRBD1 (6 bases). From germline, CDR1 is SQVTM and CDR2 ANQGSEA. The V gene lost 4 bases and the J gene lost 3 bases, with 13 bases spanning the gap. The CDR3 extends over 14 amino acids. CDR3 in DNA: TGCAGCGTTGGGCCAGGGGACCCCAATCAGCCCCAGCATTTT. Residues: CSVGPGDPNQPQHF.

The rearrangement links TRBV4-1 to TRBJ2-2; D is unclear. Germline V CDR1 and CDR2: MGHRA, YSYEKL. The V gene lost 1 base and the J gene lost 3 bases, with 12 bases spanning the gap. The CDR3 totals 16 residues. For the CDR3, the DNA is TGCGCCAGCAGCCAAGTGAGCATTTTCGACACCGGGGAGCTGTTTTTT. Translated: CASSQVSIFDTGELFF.

The DNA for the CDR3 is TGTGCCAGCAGTCTATGGAGGGTGAATGAGCAGTTCTTC. Protein sequence: CASSLWRVNEQFF. The chain carries TRBV5-5 and TRBJ2-1, with a tentative D call TRBD2 (6 bases). The CDR3 contains 13 residues. The V gene lost 5 bases and the J gene lost 7 bases, with 13 bases spanning the gap. Germline V gene lookup returns CDR1 SGHKS and CDR2 YYEKEE (reference sequence).

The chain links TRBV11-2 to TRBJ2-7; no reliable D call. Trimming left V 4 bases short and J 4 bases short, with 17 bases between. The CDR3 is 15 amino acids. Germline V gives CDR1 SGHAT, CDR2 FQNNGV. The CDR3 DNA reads TGTGCCAGCAGCTCCTTAGATCTGGTTACGTACGAGCAGTACTTC. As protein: CASSSLDLVTYEQYF.

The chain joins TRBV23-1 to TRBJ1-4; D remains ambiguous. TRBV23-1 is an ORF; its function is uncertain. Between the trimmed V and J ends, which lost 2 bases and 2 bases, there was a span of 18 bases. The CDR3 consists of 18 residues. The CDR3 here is CASSQAEGYSPTNEKLFF. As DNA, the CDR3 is TGCGCCAGCAGTCAAGCCGAGGGCTACTCACCGACTAATGAAAAACTGTTTTTT.

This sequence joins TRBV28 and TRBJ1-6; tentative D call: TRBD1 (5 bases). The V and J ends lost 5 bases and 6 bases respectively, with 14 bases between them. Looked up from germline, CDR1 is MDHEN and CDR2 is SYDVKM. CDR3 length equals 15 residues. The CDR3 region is CASSDRTSRNSPLHF. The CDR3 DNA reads TGTGCCAGCAGTGACCGGACATCCCGTAATTCACCCCTCCACTTT.

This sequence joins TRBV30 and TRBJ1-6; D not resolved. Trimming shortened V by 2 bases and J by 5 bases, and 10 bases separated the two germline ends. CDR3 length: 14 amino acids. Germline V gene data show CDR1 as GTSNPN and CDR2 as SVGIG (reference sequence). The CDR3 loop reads CAWSYWQDNSPLHF. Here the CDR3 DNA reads TGTGCCTGGAGTTACTGGCAGGATAATTCACCCCTCCACTTT. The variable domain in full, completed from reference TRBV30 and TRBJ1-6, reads SQTIHQWPATLVQPVGSPLSLECTVEGTSNPNLYWYRQAAGRGLQLLFYSVGIGQISSEVPQNLSASRPQDRQFILSSKKLLLSDSGFYLCAWSYWQDNSPLHFGNGTRLTVT.

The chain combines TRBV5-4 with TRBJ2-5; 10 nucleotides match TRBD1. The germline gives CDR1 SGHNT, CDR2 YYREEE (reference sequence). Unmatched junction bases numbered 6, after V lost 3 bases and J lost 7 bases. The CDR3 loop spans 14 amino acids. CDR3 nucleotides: TGTGCCAGCAGCTCCCGGGACAGGGGAGGGACCCAGTACTTC. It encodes CASSSRDRGGTQYF.

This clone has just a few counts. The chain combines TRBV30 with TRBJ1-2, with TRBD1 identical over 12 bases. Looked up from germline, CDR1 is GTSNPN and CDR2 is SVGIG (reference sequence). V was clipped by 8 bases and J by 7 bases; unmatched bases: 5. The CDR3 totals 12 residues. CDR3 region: CAGPGQGAGYTF. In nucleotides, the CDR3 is TGTGCCGGCCCGGGACAGGGGGCTGGCTACACCTTC.

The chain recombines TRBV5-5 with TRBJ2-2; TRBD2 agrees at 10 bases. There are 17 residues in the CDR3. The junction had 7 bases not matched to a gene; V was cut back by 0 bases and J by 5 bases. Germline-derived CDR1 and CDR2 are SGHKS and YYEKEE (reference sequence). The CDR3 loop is CASSLVAGGTGTGELFF. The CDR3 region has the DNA TGTGCCAGCAGCTTGGTAGCGGGGGGTACGGGAACCGGGGAGCTGTTTTTT.

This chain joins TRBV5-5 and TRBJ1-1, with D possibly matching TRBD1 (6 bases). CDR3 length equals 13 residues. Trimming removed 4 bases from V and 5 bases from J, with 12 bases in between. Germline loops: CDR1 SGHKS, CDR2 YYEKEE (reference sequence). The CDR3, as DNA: TGTGCCAGCAGCGGAAGGGGGGGTACTGAAGCTTTCTTT. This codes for CASSGRGGTEAFF.

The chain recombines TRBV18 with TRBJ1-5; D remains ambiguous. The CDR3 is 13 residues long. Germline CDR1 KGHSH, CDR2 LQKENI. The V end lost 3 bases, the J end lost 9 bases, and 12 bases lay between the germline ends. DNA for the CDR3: TGTGCCAGCTCACCGGAGGATCTCAGGCCCCAGCATTTT. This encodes CASSPEDLRPQHF.

The CDR3 bases are TGCGCCAGCAGCTTGGGAGTTAGGACCCAGGGCTATGGCTACACCTTC. It specifies CASSLGVRTQGYGYTF. The chain couples TRBV5-1 to TRBJ1-2; perhaps TRBD1 as D (5 bases). The germline V and J ends were trimmed by 0 bases and 4 bases, with 16 bases remaining between them. Germline V gene sequence: CDR1 SGHRS, CDR2 YFSETQ. The CDR3 has 16 amino acids.

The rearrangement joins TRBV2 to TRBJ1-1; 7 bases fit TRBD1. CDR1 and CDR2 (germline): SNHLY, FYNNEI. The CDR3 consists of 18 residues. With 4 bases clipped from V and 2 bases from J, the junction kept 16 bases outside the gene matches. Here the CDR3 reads CASSVHPGQLLLNTEAFF. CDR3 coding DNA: TGTGCCAGCAGTGTCCACCCGGGACAGCTACTTCTTAACACTGAAGCTTTCTTT.

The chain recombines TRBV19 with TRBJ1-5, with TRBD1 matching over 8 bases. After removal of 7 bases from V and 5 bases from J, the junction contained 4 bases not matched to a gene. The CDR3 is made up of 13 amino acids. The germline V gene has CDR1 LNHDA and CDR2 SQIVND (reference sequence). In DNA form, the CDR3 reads TGTGCCAGTAAGGACAGGGAACATCAGCCCCAGCATTTT. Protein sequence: CASKDREHQPQHF.

The CDR3 protein is CASRGTGGAGAFF. As DNA, the CDR3 is TGCGCCAGTCGGGGGACAGGGGGCGCGGGAGCTTTCTTT. The J gene is TRBJ1-1, the V gene TRBV5-1; 12 bases fit TRBD1. Germline trimming cut 8 bases from V and 10 bases from J; bases unmatched to any gene: 9. The CDR3 loop spans 13 amino acids. Looked up from germline, CDR1 is SGHRS and CDR2 is YFSETQ. The whole variable domain, remainder taken from reference TRBV5-1 and TRBJ1-1, is KAGVTQTPRYLIKTRGQQVTLSCSPISGHRSVSWYQQTPGQGLQFLFEYFSETQRNKGNFPGRFSGRQFSNSRSEMNVSTLELGDSALYLCASRGTGGAGAFFGQGTRLTVV.

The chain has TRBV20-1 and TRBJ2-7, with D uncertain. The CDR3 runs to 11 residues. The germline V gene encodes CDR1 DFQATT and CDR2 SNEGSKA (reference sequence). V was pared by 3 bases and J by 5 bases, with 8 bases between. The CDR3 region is CSASYHNEQYF. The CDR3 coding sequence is TGCAGTGCTAGTTACCACAACGAGCAGTACTTC.

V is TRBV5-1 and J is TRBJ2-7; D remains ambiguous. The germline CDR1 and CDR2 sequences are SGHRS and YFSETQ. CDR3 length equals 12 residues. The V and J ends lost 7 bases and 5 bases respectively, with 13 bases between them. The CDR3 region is CASGEKTDEQYF. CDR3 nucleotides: TGCGCCAGCGGAGAGAAGACGGACGAGCAGTACTTC. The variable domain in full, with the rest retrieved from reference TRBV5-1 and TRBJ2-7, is KAGVTQTPRYLIKTRGQQVTLSCSPISGHRSVSWYQQTPGQGLQFLFEYFSETQRNKGNFPGRFSGRQFSNSRSEMNVSTLELGDSALYLCASGEKTDEQYFGPGTRLTVT.

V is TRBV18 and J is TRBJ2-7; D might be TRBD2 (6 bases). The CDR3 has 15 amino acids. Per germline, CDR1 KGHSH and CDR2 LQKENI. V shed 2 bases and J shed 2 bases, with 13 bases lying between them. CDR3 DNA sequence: TGTGCCAGCTCACCATCGGAGGGATCTGCCTACGAGCAGTACTTC. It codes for CASSPSEGSAYEQYF.

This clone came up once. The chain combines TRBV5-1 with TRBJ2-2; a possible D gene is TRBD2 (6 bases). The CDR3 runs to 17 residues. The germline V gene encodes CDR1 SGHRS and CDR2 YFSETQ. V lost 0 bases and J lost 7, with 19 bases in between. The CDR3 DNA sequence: TGCGCCAGCAGCTTGGTAGGAGGGAGACACCAGAGCGGGGAGCTGTTTTTT. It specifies CASSLVGGRHQSGELFF.

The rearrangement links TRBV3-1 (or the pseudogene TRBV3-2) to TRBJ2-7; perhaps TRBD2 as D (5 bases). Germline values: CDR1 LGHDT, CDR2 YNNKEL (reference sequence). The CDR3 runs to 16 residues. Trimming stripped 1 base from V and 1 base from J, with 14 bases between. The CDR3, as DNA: TGTGCCAGCAGCCAAGCTGAGGACTTCTATTCCTACGAGCAGTACTTC. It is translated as CASSQAEDFYSYEQYF.